This passage covers 3 T cell receptor beta chains from one sample sequenced in a study of patients and donors after allogeneic stem cell transplantation. TCRdb ran MiXCR on the RT-PCR reads and lists one entry per CDR3 protein. The sample records about 4,200 distinct CDR3 sequences, approximately 16% being singletons. Source material: blood, either unsorted or a sorted T cell fraction (not recorded which). The receptors derive from a human donor who was either an allogeneic HSCT recipient or a stem cell or donor lymphocyte infusion donor (not recorded which). It is not recorded whose cells these are; they may come from a transplant donor.

CDR3 in amino acids: CASSRGLRHYYEQYF. As DNA, the CDR3 is TGCGCCAGCAGCAGGGGACTCAGGCACTACTACGAGCAGTACTTC. The J gene is TRBJ2-7, the V gene TRBV5-1; tentatively, D is TRBD2 (6 bases). The germline V and J ends were trimmed by 4 bases and 3 bases, with 17 bases remaining between them. This CDR3 spans 15 amino acids. Germline V gene lookup returns CDR1 SGHRS and CDR2 YFSETQ.

This clonotype was detected a few times. The chain joins TRBV6-1 to TRBJ2-7; TRBD2 might be the D (6 bases). The germline V gene has CDR1 MNHNS and CDR2 SASEGT. Trimming took off 6 bases at V and 0 bases at J, with 9 bases between the two ends. The CDR3 runs 13 residues. The CDR3 coding sequence is TGTGCCAGCAGCCGGGAGAGCTCCTACGAGCAGTACTTC. Translated, it gives CASSRESSYEQYF.

This clonotype was observed a few times. The genes are TRBV27 and TRBJ2-1; D gene unclear. Between the trimmed V and J ends, which lost 3 bases and 5 bases, there was a span of 8 bases. Germline loops: CDR1 MNHEY, CDR2 SMNVEV (reference sequence). CDR3 length equals 13 residues. As DNA, the CDR3 is TGTGCCAGCAGTTTTGAAGGAGACAATGAGCAGTTCTTC. Amino acids: CASSFEGDNEQFF.